The following is a TCR beta chain sequence with its context. Antigen: not known. A read error is possible here, since a much larger clone lies one base away. Trimming removed 5 bases from V and 0 bases from J, with 11 bases in between. The CDR3 totals 14 residues. CDR1 and CDR2 (germline): SGHVS, FNYEAQ. Primed by a sample-barcoded 5' primer and a J-beta primer mix, a second PCR proceeded for roughly 6 to 12 cycles. A 12-random-nucleotide template-switch adaptor tagged each cDNA molecule. TCRdb re-analysed the 5' RACE reads in MiXCR, keeping a single row per CDR3 protein. The sample holds more than 700,000 distinct CDR3 sequences, 35% to 50% seen once. The data stem from a study of blood T cells in healthy people across ages. Study outcomes and limitations: While age rose, TCR beta diversity per million T cells dropped in a roughly linear way. Among long-lived donors, naive CD4+ cells were more numerous and diversity higher than in aged donors. The unknown donor CMV status may have confounded expanded clonotype changes.

Sequenced: blood. J is TRBJ2-7 and V is TRBV7-6; D tentatively reads TRBD1 or TRBD2 (5 bases each). This clonotype was sampled from a man at least 80 years old in good health. The DNA for the CDR3 is TGTGCCAGCAGCACGACAGAGGGCTCCTACGAGCAGTACTTC. Amino acid sequence: CASSTTEGSYEQYF.